This TCR beta chain stems from a study of cytomegalovirus exposure and HLA in healthy donors. General study results and limits: Cytomegalovirus-associated TCR beta chains were listed, numbering 150 to 200.

Concerning this clone itself: Its antigen is as yet unknown.

Primers: 60 Vbeta forward and 13 Jbeta reverse. Sequencing used immunoSEQ multiplex PCR; TCRdb keeps in-frame clones, though not all of them. This sample's table reports roughly 100,000 clones. CDR3 size: 16 residues. J gave up 7 bases and V 5 bases, and 14 bases lay outside the gene matches. CDR1 is MNHEY, CDR2 SMNVEV, per germline (reference sequence). Input material: PBMCs. The chain employs TRBV27 and TRBJ2-1, with 7 bases identical to TRBD2. The sequence was collected from a woman in her twenties or thirties in good health and CMV-seronegative. CDR3 sequence (DNA): TGTGCCAGCAGTCCCATCCCGGGACTACGCTTGAATGAGCAGTTCTTC. Its protein product is CASSPIPGLRLNEQFF.